A selection of T cell receptor beta chains follows, all from one sample in a study of vaccination and CD4 T cells after COVID-19. From the PCR reads, TCRdb called clonotypes with MiXCR, one entry per CDR3 protein. The repertoire has fewer than 12,000 distinct CDR3 sequences, about 46% of them found once; the top ten carry approximately 28%. These TCRs' antigens remain unknown. Input material: CD4+ T cells from blood, cultured in vitro. The receptors were sampled from a human donor who had recovered from COVID-19. Each CDR3 is given with its conserved first and last residue. Each record gives: D gene, J gene, V gene, clone size, CDR3 DNA, CDR3 protein. D genes are given only for firm matches. For some rows the clone size is stated as once, few or many, or as a class when expanded; others skip it.

D gene: NA; J gene: TRBJ1-2; V gene: TRBV30; clone size: NA; CDR3 DNA: TGTGCCTGGACCCCTGACGACAAGTACTATGGCTACACCTTC; CDR3 protein: CAWTPDDKYYGYTF
D gene: NA; J gene: TRBJ1-1; V gene: TRBV15; clone size: NA; CDR3 DNA: TGTGCCACCAGCAGAGCCTTCGGGGGCACTGAAGCTTTCTTT; CDR3 protein: CATSRAFGGTEAFF
D gene: NA; J gene: TRBJ1-1; V gene: TRBV20-1; clone size: NA; CDR3 DNA: TGCAGTGCGACATTGGTGGGAGGAGCTTTCTTT; CDR3 protein: CSATLVGGAFF
D gene: NA; J gene: TRBJ1-4; V gene: TRBV7-9; clone size: medium-sized; CDR3 DNA: TGTGCCAGTCGGGGGGCTTCCGAAAAACTGTTTTTT; CDR3 protein: CASRGASEKLFF
D gene: NA; J gene: TRBJ1-1; V gene: TRBV20-1; clone size: once; CDR3 DNA: TGCAGTGCTAGGGAAACAGGTAACACTGAAGCTTTCTTT; CDR3 protein: CSARETGNTEAFF
D gene: TRBD1; J gene: TRBJ2-2; V gene: TRBV7-8; clone size: NA; CDR3 DNA: TGTGCCAGCAGCCCGGGACAGGGGGCGCTCAACGGGGAGCTGTTTTTT; CDR3 protein: CASSPGQGALNGELFF
D gene: TRBD1; J gene: TRBJ1-3; V gene: TRBV4-1; clone size: NA; CDR3 DNA: TGCGCCAGCAGCCAAGCTTCAGGGGGCGTAGGTGGAAACACCATATATTTT; CDR3 protein: CASSQASGGVGGNTIYF
D gene: TRBD2; J gene: TRBJ2-5; V gene: TRBV25-1; clone size: NA; CDR3 DNA: TGTGCCAGCAGTAGAATAGCGGGGGGTAGAGAGACCCAGTACTTC; CDR3 protein: CASSRIAGGRETQYF
D gene: TRBD1; J gene: TRBJ1-1; V gene: TRBV6-5; clone size: few; CDR3 DNA: TGTGCCAGCAGTTTGGCAGGGGGAACTGAAGCTTTCTTT; CDR3 protein: CASSLAGGTEAFF
D gene: NA; J gene: TRBJ2-2; V gene: TRBV11-2; clone size: NA; CDR3 DNA: TGTGCCAGCCGAAATTCGGAGGGACGCACCGGGGAGCTGTTTTTT; CDR3 protein: CASRNSEGRTGELFF
D gene: NA; J gene: TRBJ2-3; V gene: TRBV5-4; clone size: NA; CDR3 DNA: TGTGCCAGCACCTTGGGGGTAACCCTCCCTAACACAGATACGCAGTATTTT; CDR3 protein: CASTLGVTLPNTDTQYF
D gene: TRBD1; J gene: TRBJ2-2; V gene: TRBV6-2/TRBV6-3; clone size: few; CDR3 DNA: TGTGCCAGCAGGTTAACAGGGGGCAACGGGGAGCTGTTTTTT; CDR3 protein: CASRLTGGNGELFF
D gene: TRBD1; J gene: TRBJ2-3; V gene: TRBV20-1; clone size: NA; CDR3 DNA: TGCAGTGCTAGCCGACAGGGACCACTCACAGATACGCAGTATTTT; CDR3 protein: CSASRQGPLTDTQYF
D gene: NA; J gene: TRBJ1-4; V gene: TRBV11-3; clone size: few; CDR3 DNA: TGTGCCAGCAGCCGAGGAGCAGGAGCCATTGCAACTAATGAAAAACTGTTTTTT; CDR3 protein: CASSRGAGAIATNEKLFF
D gene: NA; J gene: TRBJ1-2; V gene: TRBV7-2; clone size: few; CDR3 DNA: TGTGCCAGCACCCCCCAGGGAGGGGGAAGAAACTATGGCTACACCTTC; CDR3 protein: CASTPQGGGRNYGYTF
D gene: NA; J gene: TRBJ2-2; V gene: TRBV12-3/TRBV12-4; clone size: NA; CDR3 DNA: TGTGCCAGCAGTTTACGCAGGGACACCGGGGAGCTGTTTTTT; CDR3 protein: CASSLRRDTGELFF
D gene: TRBD1; J gene: TRBJ1-2; V gene: TRBV27; clone size: few; CDR3 DNA: TGTGCCAGCAGTTTATCGTCGGGACAGGGTAATGGCTACACCTTC; CDR3 protein: CASSLSSGQGNGYTF
D gene: NA; J gene: TRBJ2-5; V gene: TRBV24-1; clone size: NA; CDR3 DNA: TGTGCCACCAGTGATGCACGGGACTACCAAGAGACCCAGTACTTC; CDR3 protein: CATSDARDYQETQYF
D gene: NA; J gene: TRBJ2-2; V gene: TRBV5-1; clone size: few; CDR3 DNA: TGCGCCAGCAGCTTGGGAGCCGGGTTTAGCACCGGGGAGCTGTTTTTT; CDR3 protein: CASSLGAGFSTGELFF
D gene: NA; J gene: TRBJ2-7; V gene: TRBV20-1; clone size: NA; CDR3 DNA: TGCAGTGCTAGTTCTTATGTGGTAGACGAGCAGTACTTC; CDR3 protein: CSASSYVVDEQYF
D gene: TRBD2; J gene: TRBJ2-3; V gene: TRBV28; clone size: few; CDR3 DNA: TGTGCCAGCAGTTCGTACCAATTCGGACTAGCGGGGACCAGCACAGATACGCAGTATTTT; CDR3 protein: CASSSYQFGLAGTSTDTQYF
D gene: NA; J gene: TRBJ2-2; V gene: TRBV6-2/TRBV6-3; clone size: NA; CDR3 DNA: TGTGCCAGCACCAGACCGGGGGTTAGCACCGGGGAGCTGTTTTTT; CDR3 protein: CASTRPGVSTGELFF
D gene: TRBD1; J gene: TRBJ1-6; V gene: TRBV2; clone size: few; CDR3 DNA: TGTGCCAGCCTAGGGGACAGGGCCCTCCATTCACCCCTCCACTTT; CDR3 protein: CASLGDRALHSPLHF
D gene: NA; J gene: TRBJ1-1; V gene: TRBV2; clone size: few; CDR3 DNA: TGTGCCAGCAGTGAATCATGGGGGCTAAGGACTGAAGCTTTCTTT; CDR3 protein: CASSESWGLRTEAFF
D gene: NA; J gene: TRBJ1-3; V gene: TRBV10-3; clone size: NA; CDR3 DNA: TGTGCCATCAGTGACCGGGTGGGCTCTGGAAGCACCATATATTTT; CDR3 protein: CAISDRVGSGSTIYF
D gene: TRBD1; J gene: TRBJ1-5; V gene: TRBV12-3/TRBV12-4; clone size: NA; CDR3 DNA: TGTGCCAGCAGACCGACAGGGGTTGGCAATCAGCCCCAGCATTTT; CDR3 protein: CASRPTGVGNQPQHF
D gene: NA; J gene: TRBJ1-4; V gene: TRBV27; clone size: NA; CDR3 DNA: TGTGCCAGCAGTTTAGGGTCACGAACCGGTGAAAAACTGTTTTTT; CDR3 protein: CASSLGSRTGEKLFF
D gene: NA; J gene: TRBJ2-7; V gene: TRBV5-6; clone size: once; CDR3 DNA: TGTGCCAGCAGCCTGCTGGGGGCATACGAGCAGTACTTC; CDR3 protein: CASSLLGAYEQYF
D gene: TRBD1; J gene: TRBJ1-2; V gene: TRBV15; clone size: few; CDR3 DNA: TGTGCCACCAGCAGCGGACCAGGGGGCTGGCTCACCTTC; CDR3 protein: CATSSGPGGWLTF
D gene: NA; J gene: TRBJ1-2; V gene: TRBV18; clone size: NA; CDR3 DNA: TGTGCCAGCTCACCAGGGTTCGGATATGGCTACACCTTC; CDR3 protein: CASSPGFGYGYTF
D gene: TRBD2; J gene: TRBJ2-5; V gene: TRBV5-1; clone size: NA; CDR3 DNA: TGCGCCAGCAGCTCGCAAGCGCTAGCGGGGGAGACCCAGTACTTC; CDR3 protein: CASSSQALAGETQYF
D gene: NA; J gene: TRBJ1-2; V gene: TRBV30; clone size: NA; CDR3 DNA: TGTGCCTGGGTCCGCGGGGTCAGTGGCTACACCTTC; CDR3 protein: CAWVRGVSGYTF
D gene: NA; J gene: TRBJ2-7; V gene: TRBV5-6; clone size: NA; CDR3 DNA: TGTGCCGGATCCTCTGGCTCCTACGAGCAGTACTTC; CDR3 protein: CAGSSGSYEQYF
D gene: NA; J gene: TRBJ1-5; V gene: TRBV2; clone size: NA; CDR3 DNA: TGTGCCAGCAGCGCTCAGGCCAATCAGCCCCAGCATTTT; CDR3 protein: CASSAQANQPQHF
D gene: NA; J gene: TRBJ1-5; V gene: TRBV7-8; clone size: NA; CDR3 DNA: TGTGCCAGCAGCGCAACCGCGAATCAGCCCCAGCATTTT; CDR3 protein: CASSATANQPQHF
D gene: NA; J gene: TRBJ1-5; V gene: TRBV6-1; clone size: NA; CDR3 DNA: TGTGCCAGCAGTGAAAACGGACAGAGAGCTAATCAGCCCCAGCATTTT; CDR3 protein: CASSENGQRANQPQHF
D gene: NA; J gene: TRBJ2-7; V gene: TRBV4-1; clone size: NA; CDR3 DNA: TGCGCCAGCAGCCAGGGTCCCTCCTTCTCCTACGAGCAGTACTTC; CDR3 protein: CASSQGPSFSYEQYF
D gene: TRBD1; J gene: TRBJ2-2; V gene: TRBV11-2; clone size: NA; CDR3 DNA: TGTGCCAGCAGCTCCCTATACGGACAGGGGAACACCGGGGAGCTGTTTTTT; CDR3 protein: CASSSLYGQGNTGELFF
D gene: NA; J gene: TRBJ1-1; V gene: TRBV12-3/TRBV12-4; clone size: NA; CDR3 DNA: TGTGCCAGCAGTTTCCGGGGTAGCACTGAAGCTTTCTTT; CDR3 protein: CASSFRGSTEAFF
D gene: NA; J gene: TRBJ1-2; V gene: TRBV20-1; clone size: NA; CDR3 DNA: TGCAGTGCTAGAGTGGGACACGGCTACACCTTC; CDR3 protein: CSARVGHGYTF
D gene: NA; J gene: TRBJ1-1; V gene: TRBV20-1; clone size: NA; CDR3 DNA: TGCAGTGCCTTTTACTACCCAGGAGCTTTCTTT; CDR3 protein: CSAFYYPGAFF
D gene: NA; J gene: TRBJ1-4; V gene: TRBV12-3/TRBV12-4; clone size: NA; CDR3 DNA: TGTGCCAGCAGTTTAGTTGGAGTAACGGGACCAGGAGGGGAAAAACTGTTTTTT; CDR3 protein: CASSLVGVTGPGGEKLFF
D gene: NA; J gene: TRBJ1-1; V gene: TRBV5-1; clone size: NA; CDR3 DNA: TGCGCCAGCAGCCCGGGGGGGGTTCGAGCTGAAGCTTTCTTT; CDR3 protein: CASSPGGVRAEAFF
D gene: TRBD2; J gene: TRBJ2-3; V gene: TRBV6-2/TRBV6-3; clone size: NA; CDR3 DNA: TGTGCCAGCAGTCGGGGGGGGGATACGCGGTATTTT; CDR3 protein: CASSRGGDTRYF
D gene: NA; J gene: TRBJ1-1; V gene: TRBV20-1; clone size: NA; CDR3 DNA: TGCAGTGCTCTTAGCCACAGGGAGATGAACACTGAAGCTTTCTTT; CDR3 protein: CSALSHREMNTEAFF
D gene: NA; J gene: TRBJ1-1; V gene: TRBV20-1; clone size: NA; CDR3 DNA: TGCAGTGCTCGGCGAGGACCCATGAACACTGAAGCTTTCTTT; CDR3 protein: CSARRGPMNTEAFF
D gene: NA; J gene: TRBJ1-2; V gene: TRBV2; clone size: few; CDR3 DNA: TGTGCCAGCAGTGACGACGGAGTATTGGGCTACACCTTC; CDR3 protein: CASSDDGVLGYTF
D gene: TRBD2; J gene: TRBJ2-5; V gene: TRBV25-1; clone size: few; CDR3 DNA: TGTGCCAGCGCGCCCCCTAGCGGCCAAGAGACCCAGTACTTC; CDR3 protein: CASAPPSGQETQYF
D gene: TRBD2; J gene: TRBJ2-5; V gene: TRBV11-3; clone size: NA; CDR3 DNA: TGTGCCAGCGGCCAGCGGGGGGAAATCGGGGAGACCCAGTACTTC; CDR3 protein: CASGQRGEIGETQYF
D gene: NA; J gene: TRBJ2-7; V gene: TRBV12-3/TRBV12-4; clone size: NA; CDR3 DNA: TGTGCCAGCAGTTATCAGCCTTACGAGCAGTACTTC; CDR3 protein: CASSYQPYEQYF
D gene: TRBD1; J gene: TRBJ1-2; V gene: TRBV19; clone size: NA; CDR3 DNA: TGTGCCAGTAGTATCCAGACAGGGGGCGACTATGGCTACACCTTC; CDR3 protein: CASSIQTGGDYGYTF